What follows describes a single T cell receptor (beta chain). The entry originates in a study of blood T cell repertoires in COVID-19. Looking at the study overall: Each recovered donor of Cohort 3 presented with two negative PCRs, clearance, or symptom resolution.

Participants were aged about 18 to 90 years, lived in 24 US areas, and enrolled virtually. Which cohort a participant joined came from the clinical history participants gave. V lost 2 bases and J 6 bases, leaving 19 bases between the germline ends. The CDR3 is made up of 16 amino acids. The V gene's germline CDR1 is KGHSH and CDR2 LQKENI. In the authors' methods: For nucleated cells, counts were estimated from reference gene primer amplification. Using immunoSEQ multiplex PCR, the repertoire was profiled, and TCRdb retains in-frame clones only, with some absent. For V, J and clone size, that table is used; D and trimming come from the DNA. Of about 170,000 clones listed, 65% to 80% were seen once; the top ten hold around 17%.

This TCR was recovered from a woman in her 70s in a cohort exposed to, infected with or recovered from COVID-19 (not recorded which). The sample was PBMCs or T cells enriched from blood (not recorded which). The genes are TRBV18 and TRBJ1-2; no clear D gene. The CDR3 reads CASSPFSGYDADGYTF. In nucleotides, the CDR3 is TGTGCCAGCTCACCATTTTCGGGGTATGATGCGGATGGCTACACCTTC.